These 15 T cell receptor beta chains were sequenced from one sample in a study of blood T cell repertoires in COVID-19. This table comes from immunoSEQ multiplex PCR, and its TCRdb copy is limited to in-frame clones, with some not included. The data show around 250,000 clones, more than 75% seen once. Source material: peripheral blood. The source of these receptors is a woman aged 55-75 years who had recovered from COVID-19.

A few counts support this clone. The J gene is TRBJ1-5, the V gene TRBV19; D might be TRBD1 (6 bases). The germline gives CDR1 LNHDA, CDR2 SQIVND (reference sequence). This CDR3 has 15 residues. Trimming shortened V by 5 bases and J by 6 bases, and 17 bases separated the two germline ends. The CDR3 region has the DNA TGTGCCAGTAGTCCATTAGACAGGTGGGGTCAGCCCCAGCATTTT. It encodes CASSPLDRWGQPQHF.

This clone was counted once. The chain joins TRBV2 to TRBJ1-1; 8 bases are a match to TRBD1. The CDR3 is 14 amino acids. Germline CDR1 SNHLY, CDR2 FYNNEI. The V segment lost 6 bases and the J segment 2 bases; nucleotides outside the gene matches: 5. CDR3 residues: CASRATGANTEAFF. The CDR3 nucleotides read TGTGCCAGCAGAGCGACAGGGGCAAACACTGAAGCTTTCTTT.

A single count supports this clone. The V call is TRBV7-9, the J call TRBJ1-2; D is unclear. The CDR3 sequence is 13 residues long. Germline values: CDR1 SEHNR, CDR2 FQNEAQ (reference sequence). V lost 8 bases and J 4 bases, leaving 14 bases between the germline ends. CDR3 residues: CASVGEGGYGYTF. The CDR3 DNA reads as TGTGCCAGCGTCGGGGAGGGAGGCTATGGCTACACCTTC.

This sequence joins TRBV4-2 and TRBJ1-5; 10 bases fit TRBD1. This CDR3 is built from 16 residues. Germline V gene lookup returns CDR1 LGHNA and CDR2 YNFKEQ. Trimming removed 1 base from V and 2 bases from J; junction bases left unmatched: 2. CDR3 protein: CASSQAGTGGNQPQHF. In nucleotides, the CDR3 is TGTGCCAGCAGCCAAGCAGGGACAGGGGGCAATCAGCCCCAGCATTTT.

The chain is built from TRBV7-2 and TRBJ1-5, with D maybe TRBD1 (5 bases). Trimming shortened V by 2 bases and J by 9 bases, and 14 bases separated the two germline ends. The CDR3 extends over 14 amino acids. Germline values: CDR1 SGHTA, CDR2 FQGNSA. The DNA for the CDR3 is TGTGCCAGCAGCTTAAGGGGTCCGGAGGGGCCCCAGCATTTT. It specifies CASSLRGPEGPQHF.

The rearrangement joins TRBV9 to TRBJ1-1; D remains unclear. The length of the CDR3 is 13 residues. Looked up from germline, CDR1 is SGDLS and CDR2 is YYNGEE. The V end lost 4 bases, the J end lost 3 bases, and 10 bases lay between the germline ends. In DNA form, the CDR3 reads TGTGCCAGCAGCCGCCAGCGGGACACTGAAGCTTTCTTT. Its translation is CASSRQRDTEAFF.

V usage is TRBV18 and J usage is TRBJ2-6; 12 bases fit TRBD2. Per germline, CDR1 KGHSH and CDR2 LQKENI. This CDR3 spans 18 amino acids. Germline trimming cut 1 base from V and 2 bases from J; bases unmatched to any gene: 3. CDR3 amino acids: CASSPQGLAGTGANVLTF. CDR3 bases: TGTGCCAGCTCACCACAGGGACTAGCGGGTACTGGGGCCAACGTCCTGACTTTC. The entire variable domain, with the rest obtained from reference TRBV18 and TRBJ2-6, is as follows: NAGVMQNPRHLVRRRGQEARLRCSPMKGHSHVYWYRQLPEEGLKFMVYLQKENIIDESGMPKERFSAEFPKEGPSILRIQQVVRGDSAAYFCASSPQGLAGTGANVLTFGAGSRLTVL.

This clone was counted a few times. V usage is TRBV4-2 and J usage is TRBJ2-7; tentative D call: TRBD1 (5 bases). This CDR3 region has 14 residues. In germline, CDR1 is LGHNA, CDR2 YNFKEQ. Trimming removed 5 bases from V and 4 bases from J, with 15 bases in between. CDR3 in amino acids: CASSYDRIAYEQYF. CDR3 in DNA: TGTGCCAGCAGCTACGACAGAATAGCTTACGAGCAGTACTTC.

The V call is TRBV9, the J call TRBJ2-7; D is uncertain. V was cut by 1 base and J by 0 bases, with 8 bases left in between. CDR1 is SGDLS and CDR2 is YYNGEE in the germline V gene. This CDR3 has 14 residues. The CDR3 DNA reads as TGTGCCAGCAGCGTATCGGTTCCCTCCTACGAGCAGTACTTC. Translation: CASSVSVPSYEQYF.

The chain employs TRBV15 and TRBJ2-3; 14 nucleotides match TRBD2. CDR3 size: 16 residues. In germline, CDR1 is LNHNV, CDR2 YYDKDF (reference sequence). The J segment lost 6 bases and the V segment lost 1 base, leaving 3 bases of the junction unmatched. CDR3 sequence (DNA): TGTGCCACCAGCAGAGGGACTAGCGGGGGGCGTGATACGCAGTATTTT. Protein product: CATSRGTSGGRDTQYF.

J is TRBJ1-2 and V is TRBV9; a weak D match, TRBD1 (5 bases). The CDR3 runs to 19 residues. V was shortened by 2 bases and J by 0 bases, with 23 bases between the two germline ends. Germline V lookup: CDR1 SGDLS, CDR2 YYNGEE. The CDR3 sequence is CASSVPRDGGTLTNYGYTF. CDR3 sequence (DNA): TGTGCCAGCAGCGTGCCCCGGGACGGGGGGACTTTAACTAACTATGGCTACACCTTC.

V and J are TRBV20-1 and TRBJ2-3, with 9 bases matching TRBD2. CDR3 length equals 14 residues. V was pared by 3 bases and J by 7 bases, with 8 bases of the junction left unmatched. Germline V gene data show CDR1 as DFQATT and CDR2 as SNEGSKA (reference sequence). As DNA, the CDR3 is TGCAGTGCTAGTCTAGCGGGGACCACCCATACGCAGTATTTT. Protein sequence: CSASLAGTTHTQYF.

DNA for the CDR3: TGTGCCAGCAGCCTTCTTGATGGGGCGGACACTGAAGCTTTCTTT. The encoded protein is CASSLLDGADTEAFF. This rearrangement joins TRBV5-5 to TRBJ1-1; the D gene is possibly TRBD1 (5 bases). The germline CDR1 and CDR2 sequences are SGHKS and YYEKEE (reference sequence). The CDR3 is 15 residues long. The germline V and J ends were trimmed by 4 bases and 3 bases, with 16 bases remaining between them.

The chain employs TRBV27 and TRBJ2-1; D is perhaps TRBD1 (5 bases). The CDR3 loop spans 15 amino acids. Trimming shortened V by 3 bases and J by 4 bases, and 13 bases separated the two germline ends. Germline CDR1 reads MNHEY; CDR2 reads SMNVEV (reference sequence). The CDR3 DNA reads as TGTGCCAGCAGTTTGAAAGGGGCTCCATACAATGAGCAGTTCTTC. This codes for CASSLKGAPYNEQFF.

J is TRBJ2-5 and V is TRBV6-5, with a tentative D call TRBD1 (6 bases). This CDR3 is built from 16 residues. Germline V gives CDR1 MNHEY, CDR2 SVGAGI. V lost 2 bases and J lost 1, with 14 bases in between. The DNA of the CDR3 is TGTGCCAGCAGTTACGGGAATAGGGGGTTCCAAGAGACCCAGTACTTC. This sequence encodes CASSYGNRGFQETQYF.